This TCR beta chain is from a study of T cell repertoires in cytomegalovirus infection. TCRdb redid the calling of the reads with MiXCR, one entry per CDR3 protein. The sample records 680,000 or so distinct CDR3 sequences, approximately 34% being singletons. Trimming pared 5 bases from V and 9 bases from J, leaving 17 bases between. CDR3 size: 15 residues. Looked up from germline, CDR1 is SGHAT and CDR2 is FQNNGV. The specimen sequenced was PBMCs. The source of this sequence is a human donor in good health (CMV status not recorded). Some clones in this sample may be carry-over from other donors' samples. V gene TRBV11-2 combines with J gene TRBJ1-6; D gene ambiguous. This CDR3 is CASSPPPPGVSPLHF. The CDR3 bases are TGTGCCAGCAGCCCCCCCCCGCCCGGGGTTTCACCCCTCCACTTT.